These 18 T cell receptor beta chains were all obtained from the same sample, sequenced in a study of technical replicates of blood from a handful of donors. Only in-frame clones appear in the TCRdb table, and some are missing; sequencing was by immunoSEQ multiplex PCR. The profile shows approximately 76,000 clones, roughly 90% of them singletons. Sequenced: T cells isolated from PBMCs. The receptors were sampled from a human donor in good health.

This clone has a single count. The V call is TRBV7-9, the J call TRBJ2-7; weak D call: TRBD2 (6 bases). The CDR3 totals 15 residues. Germline-derived CDR1 and CDR2 are SEHNR and FQNEAQ (reference sequence). The V gene lost 6 bases and the J gene lost 4 bases, with 19 bases spanning the gap. This CDR3 reads CASSSPSEGTYEQYF. Written as DNA, the CDR3 is TGTGCCAGCAGTTCACCCTCGGAGGGGACGTACGAGCAGTACTTC.

DNA for the CDR3: TGTGCCAGCAAAAAACTAGCGGGAGGGCCGAAGTACAATGAGCAGTTCTTC. Protein product: CASKKLAGGPKYNEQFF. The rearrangement joins TRBV27 to TRBJ2-1; 13 bases fit TRBD2. Germline V gives CDR1 MNHEY, CDR2 SMNVEV (reference sequence). The CDR3 length is 17 residues. The V gene end was trimmed by 7 bases and the J gene end by 4 bases; junction bases not matched to a gene: 10.

The rearrangement uses TRBV18 and TRBJ2-2, with TRBD1 matching 7 bases. Germline CDR1 reads KGHSH; CDR2 reads LQKENI. This CDR3 spans 15 amino acids. J was trimmed by 4 bases and V by 4 bases; bases with no gene match: 6. The CDR3 DNA sequence: TGTGCCAGCTCACGGGGCCGGGACAGCACCGGGGAGCTGTTTTTT. As protein: CASSRGRDSTGELFF.

V gene TRBV29-1 combines with J gene TRBJ1-1; D might be TRBD1 (5 bases). The germline V gene encodes CDR1 SQVTM and CDR2 ANQGSEA. The CDR3 is 16 residues long. With 1 base removed from V and 0 bases from J, the gap between germline ends came to 15 bases. CDR3 DNA sequence: TGCAGCGTTGAAGGGAGGGCAGGGCCCATGAACACTGAAGCTTTCTTT. It yields the protein CSVEGRAGPMNTEAFF. Supplemented by reference TRBV29-1 and TRBJ1-1, the full variable domain reads SAVISQKPSRDICQRGTSLTIQCQVDSQVTMMFWYRQQPGQSLTLIATANQGSEATYESGFVIDKFPISRPNLTFSTLTVSNMSPEDSSIYLCSVEGRAGPMNTEAFFGQGTRLTVV.

V usage is TRBV28 and J usage is TRBJ1-5, with 9 nucleotides matching TRBD1. Germline CDR1 and CDR2: MDHEN and SYDVKM. Germline trimming cut 2 bases from V and 1 base from J; bases unmatched to any gene: 18. This CDR3 has 21 residues. CDR3 residues: CASSLQMGGGQGVRSNQPQHF. In DNA form, the CDR3 reads TGTGCCAGCAGTTTACAGATGGGGGGGGGACAGGGAGTTAGAAGCAATCAGCCCCAGCATTTT. Complete variable domain (other parts from reference TRBV28 and TRBJ1-5): DVKVTQSSRYLVKRTGEKVFLECVQDMDHENMFWYRQDPGLGLRLIYFSYDVKMKEKGDIPEGYSVSREKKERFSLILESASTNQTSMYLCASSLQMGGGQGVRSNQPQHFGDGTRLSIL.

This clone has just one count. J is TRBJ2-3 and V is TRBV7-8; 13 nucleotides agree with TRBD2. Looked up from germline, CDR1 is SGHVS and CDR2 is FQNEAQ. Trimming removed 1 base from V and 1 base from J; junction bases left unmatched: 11. This CDR3 contains 20 residues. In DNA form, the CDR3 reads TGTGCCAGCAGCTTAGTCGGGACTAGCGGGGCCCCCGGGGGCACAGATACGCAGTATTTT. It encodes CASSLVGTSGAPGGTDTQYF.

The rearrangement links TRBV29-1 to TRBJ2-1; no definite D call. Germline V gene lookup returns CDR1 SQVTM and CDR2 ANQGSEA. The CDR3 runs to 10 residues. The V end lost 4 bases, the J end lost 5 bases, and 3 bases lay between the germline ends. The CDR3 nucleotides are TGCAGCGTTGCTGACAATGAGCAGTTCTTC. Its protein product is CSVADNEQFF.

The J gene is TRBJ1-2, the V gene TRBV7-9, with D unclear. This CDR3 has 13 residues. Trimming took 10 bases from V and 6 from J, leaving 18 bases between them. Germline V gives CDR1 SEHNR, CDR2 FQNEAQ (reference sequence). CDR3 residues: CATTISGSDGYTF. In DNA form, the CDR3 reads TGTGCCACCACTATTTCGGGGTCAGATGGCTACACCTTC.

The V gene is TRBV19, the J gene TRBJ2-4; 15 bases are shared with TRBD2. The germline V gene has CDR1 LNHDA and CDR2 SQIVND (reference sequence). The trim removed 8 bases at V and 0 bases at J, leaving 14 bases unmatched. The CDR3 length is 20 residues. CDR3 residues: CASPKGTSGRNILAKNIQYF. Here the CDR3 DNA reads TGTGCCAGTCCGAAGGGGACTAGCGGGAGGAACATATTAGCCAAAAACATTCAGTACTTC.

V gene TRBV27 combines with J gene TRBJ2-1; 9 bases fit TRBD1. Germline loops: CDR1 MNHEY, CDR2 SMNVEV (reference sequence). Losses at the gene ends were 6 bases for V and 13 bases for J; bases not matched to a gene: 4. The CDR3 totals 11 residues. The CDR3 region has the DNA TGTGCCAGCAGGGGGGGACAGGGTCAGTTCTTC. It yields the protein CASRGGQGQFF.

J is TRBJ2-2 and V is TRBV5-1; a weak D match, TRBD2 (6 bases). Germline V lookup: CDR1 SGHRS, CDR2 YFSETQ. This CDR3 has 15 amino acids. V shed 7 bases and J shed 5 bases, with 18 bases lying between them. CDR3 sequence (DNA): TGCGCCAGCGTGGAGGGAGGAGTATCAACCGGGGAGCTGTTTTTT. It specifies CASVEGGVSTGELFF.

This clone was seen once. The chain joins TRBV7-6 to TRBJ2-7, with a tentative D call TRBD2 (5 bases). CDR1 SGHVS and CDR2 FNYEAQ come from the germline V gene. V lost 2 bases and J lost 5, with 16 bases in between. CDR3 size: 15 residues. The CDR3 DNA sequence: TGTGCCAGCAGCTTATCCTCCGGGAAGAAGCACGAGCAGTACTTC. Encoded protein: CASSLSSGKKHEQYF.

This clone has just one count. The chain carries TRBV28 and TRBJ2-7, with 15 bases that match TRBD2. The CDR3 contains 21 residues. V trimming: 5 bases; J trimming: 0 bases; junction bases outside the gene matches: 17. Looked up from germline, CDR1 is MDHEN and CDR2 is SYDVKM. This CDR3 reads CASSPMWWSGLAGGSSYEQYF. The CDR3 DNA reads TGTGCCAGCAGTCCCATGTGGTGGTCGGGACTAGCGGGGGGAAGCTCCTACGAGCAGTACTTC.

This chain joins TRBV9 and TRBJ1-2, with D maybe TRBD1 (6 bases). In germline, CDR1 is SGDLS, CDR2 YYNGEE. The CDR3 is 12 residues long. V dropped 4 bases and J dropped 6 bases, with 10 bases sitting between them. CDR3 protein: CASSPQGHGYTF. CDR3 DNA sequence: TGTGCCAGCAGCCCACAGGGCCATGGCTACACCTTC. Looking up the rest from reference TRBV9 and TRBJ1-2 gives the full variable domain: DSGVTQTPKHLITATGQRVTLRCSPRSGDLSVYWYQQSLDQGLQFLIQYYNGEERAKGNILERFSAQQFPDLHSELNLSSLELGDSALYFCASSPQGHGYTFGSGTRLTVV.

CDR3 bases: TGTGCCAGCAGCTTGGATATTTCAGGGGGCTACACCTTC. Its translation: CASSLDISGGYTF. The V gene is TRBV5-4, the J gene TRBJ1-2, with D perhaps matching TRBD1 (5 bases). The germline V gene has CDR1 SGHNT and CDR2 YYREEE (reference sequence). This CDR3 comprises 13 residues. The V gene lost 0 bases and the J gene lost 8 bases, with 11 bases spanning the gap.

The sample holds one count of this clone. This chain connects TRBV7-2 to TRBJ2-1; the D gene is possibly TRBD2 (7 bases). This CDR3 contains 15 residues. Germline V CDR1 and CDR2: SGHTA, FQGNSA. The V and J ends lost 5 bases and 10 bases respectively, with 21 bases between them. CDR3 bases: TGTGCCAGCAGCCTCGCCCCTAGGGGGGGTAGGGAGCAGTTCTTC. Translating gives CASSLAPRGGREQFF.

The chain joins TRBV14 to TRBJ2-1; D is uncertain. This CDR3 has 13 residues. The germline V gene has CDR1 SGHDN and CDR2 FVKESK. The V end was cut by 5 bases, the J end by 7 bases, with 12 bases between. The CDR3 loop is CASSGLGWNEQFF. CDR3 nucleotide sequence: TGTGCCAGCAGCGGCCTTGGTTGGAATGAGCAGTTCTTC.

The rearrangement joins TRBV28 to TRBJ2-6, with D possibly matching TRBD1 (5 bases). V lost 2 bases to trimming and J lost 7 bases, with 9 bases between them. The CDR3 has 14 amino acids. Germline lookup yields CDR1 MDHEN and CDR2 SYDVKM. The CDR3 DNA sequence: TGTGCCAGCAGTTTAGAACAGGTTGCCAACGTCCTGACTTTC. Protein product: CASSLEQVANVLTF.